The rows below give T cell receptor beta chains drawn from one sample of a study of shared clonotypes between healthy human individuals. Here immunoSEQ multiplex PCR was the method, and the copy in TCRdb shows in-frame clones only, minus some. The sample records 180,000 or so clones, approximately 92% being singletons. Input material: naive CD4+ T cells sorted from blood. Source of these receptors: a woman aged 30 to 39 in good health. CDR3s include the opening cysteine and the closing phenylalanine or tryptophan. The D gene is left open where the match is weak. Where a row states a size, it is once, few, many or the class of an expanded clone; other rows omit it.

NA,TRBV28,NA,TRBJ1-5,CASSWDLNQPQHF,TGTGCCAGCAGTTGGGACCTGAATCAGCCCCAGCATTTT
NA,TRBV5-4,NA,TRBJ1-5,CASSLWGDRRPQHF,TGTGCCAGCAGCTTGTGGGGAGACAGGAGGCCCCAGCATTTT
NA,TRBV6-5,NA,TRBJ2-1,CANPNSCSYNEQFF,TGTGCCAACCCCAATAGCTGTTCCTACAATGAGCAGTTCTTC
NA,TRBV4-1,NA,TRBJ2-1,CASSQGLGVNEQFF,TGCGCCAGCAGCCAAGGGCTAGGGGTCAATGAGCAGTTCTTC
TRBD1,TRBV28,NA,TRBJ2-7,CAHRGTGVEEQYF,TGTGCCCACCGCGGGACAGGGGTGGAGGAGCAGTACTTC
NA,TRBV7-7,NA,TRBJ2-1,CASSLGVEDEQFF,TGTGCCAGCAGCTTAGGGGTTGAGGATGAGCAGTTCTTC
TRBD1,TRBV19,NA,TRBJ2-3,CASGDRGRTDTQYF,TGTGCCAGTGGGGACAGGGGGCGCACAGATACGCAGTATTTT
TRBD1,TRBV7-3,NA,TRBJ1-6,CASSFDGTGPNSPLHF,TGTGCCAGCAGCTTTGACGGGACAGGGCCAAATTCACCCCTCCACTTT
TRBD1,TRBV7-9,NA,TRBJ2-7,CASSSDREDPYEQYF,TGTGCCAGCAGCTCAGACAGGGAAGATCCCTACGAGCAGTACTTC
NA,TRBV7-9,once,TRBJ2-7,CASSLDPIYEQYF,TGTGCCAGCAGCTTGGACCCGATCTACGAGCAGTACTTC
TRBD1,TRBV7-9,NA,TRBJ2-7,CASSQETGAQYF,TGTGCCAGCAGCCAGGAAACAGGGGCCCAGTACTTC
TRBD1,TRBV28,NA,TRBJ1-4,CASSFGRGGLMTNEKLFF,TGTGCCAGCAGTTTCGGCAGGGGGGGATTAATGACTAATGAAAAACTGTTTTTT
TRBD1,TRBV19,NA,TRBJ2-7,CASNPSGGRYEQYF,TGTGCCAGTAACCCATCAGGGGGCCGGTACGAGCAGTACTTC
NA,TRBV4-1,NA,TRBJ2-5,CASSQVRAEVETQYF,TGCGCCAGCAGCCAAGTTCGGGCGGAGGTGGAGACCCAGTACTTC
NA,TRBV28,NA,TRBJ1-2,CASSQQAPNYGYTF,TGTGCCAGCAGTCAACAGGCTCCTAACTATGGCTACACCTTC
NA,TRBV18,NA,TRBJ2-7,CASSPGKGAYEQYF,TGTGCCAGCTCACCGGGGAAGGGGGCCTACGAGCAGTACTTC
TRBD1,TRBV2,NA,TRBJ1-2,CASDPPGQRNYGYTF,TGTGCATCGGATCCCCCGGGACAGAGGAACTATGGCTACACCTTC
NA,TRBV11-2,NA,TRBJ2-5,CASSLVPGHLLQETQYF,TGTGCCAGCAGCTTAGTACCGGGACACCTCCTCCAAGAGACCCAGTACTTC
TRBD1,TRBV19,NA,TRBJ2-1,CASMASDRGVPYNEQFF,TGTGCCAGTATGGCCTCGGACAGGGGAGTACCCTACAATGAGCAGTTCTTC
NA,TRBV19,NA,TRBJ1-5,CASTFLGGNQPQHF,TGTGCCAGTACCTTCCTTGGGGGGAATCAGCCCCAGCATTTT
NA,TRBV9,NA,TRBJ1-5,CASSVGWGSNQPQHF,TGTGCCAGCAGCGTAGGATGGGGGAGCAATCAGCCCCAGCATTTT
TRBD2,TRBV10-3,once,TRBJ2-7,CAIRSGRPGYEQYF,TGTGCCATCAGAAGCGGGAGGCCTGGCTACGAGCAGTACTTC
NA,TRBV28,NA,TRBJ2-2,CASREAGELFF,TGTGCCAGCAGAGAGGCCGGGGAGCTGTTTTTT
NA,TRBV2,NA,TRBJ2-7,CASSGSSYEQYF,TGTGCCAGCAGTGGGAGCTCCTACGAGCAGTACTTC
NA,TRBV5-8,NA,TRBJ2-7,CASSLGREPEQYF,TGTGCCAGCAGCTTGGGCAGGGAGCCCGAGCAGTACTTC
NA,TRBV7-9,NA,TRBJ1-1,CASSDIGRGTEAFF,TGTGCCAGCAGCGATATAGGCAGAGGGACTGAAGCTTTCTTT
TRBD2,TRBV5-1,NA,TRBJ2-3,CASSAGGRDTQYF,TGCGCCAGCAGCGCGGGAGGGCGGGATACGCAGTATTTT
TRBD2,TRBV28,NA,TRBJ2-1,CASSLLAASSYNEQFF,TGTGCCAGCAGTTTACTAGCGGCATCCTCCTACAATGAGCAGTTCTTC
TRBD2,TRBV7-2,NA,TRBJ2-7,CASSLEMGASGRYEQYF,TGTGCCAGCAGCTTAGAAATGGGTGCTAGCGGGAGATACGAGCAGTACTTC
TRBD2,TRBV13,NA,TRBJ2-3,CASSGFASGRALTDTQYF,TGTGCCAGCAGCGGATTTGCTAGCGGGAGGGCCCTCACAGATACGCAGTATTTT